The rows below give T cell receptor beta chains drawn from one sample of a study of blood T cell repertoires in COVID-19. Only in-frame clones appear in the TCRdb table, and some are missing; sequencing was by immunoSEQ multiplex PCR. The sample carries more than 80,000 clones, 82% recorded once. The sample taken for sequencing was peripheral blood. The receptors here all came from a man in his forties or fifties with active or convalescent COVID-19. The CDR3 runs from the conserved cysteine through the conserved F or W. A D gene is named only where the DNA matches it firmly. Size is stated for part of the rows, as once, few or many counts, or as a class when the clone is expanded.

J gene	V gene	clone size	D gene	CDR3 protein	CDR3 DNA
TRBJ2-2	TRBV29-1	.	TRBD1	CSVDGTDTNTGELFF	TGCAGCGTTGATGGGACAGATACGAACACCGGGGAGCTGTTTTTT
TRBJ2-5	TRBV18	.	TRBD2	CASSPPGGIGRTQYF	TGTGCCAGCTCACCACCGGGAGGGATTGGTAGGACCCAGTACTTC
TRBJ2-3	TRBV9	.	.	CASSRGFQEWNTDTQYF	TGTGCCAGCAGCAGGGGCTTTCAGGAGTGGAACACAGATACGCAGTATTTT
TRBJ2-3	TRBV4-1	.	TRBD2	CASSQEGLAIADTQYF	TGCGCCAGCAGCCAAGAGGGACTAGCGATAGCAGATACGCAGTATTTT
TRBJ1-4	TRBV4-1	.	TRBD1	CASSQEDRANEKLFF	TGCGCCAGCAGCCAAGAGGACAGGGCTAATGAAAAACTGTTTTTT
TRBJ2-2	TRBV6-5	.	.	CASSYGTQAGELFF	TGTGCCAGCAGTTACGGGACACAGGCCGGGGAGCTGTTTTTT
TRBJ2-7	TRBV5-4	few	TRBD2	CASSRVGLAESEQYF	TGTGCCAGCAGTCGTGTCGGGCTAGCGGAAAGCGAGCAGTACTTC
TRBJ2-1	TRBV18	.	.	CASSPPGTGGDEQFF	TGTGCCAGCTCACCACCGGGTACAGGGGGGGATGAGCAGTTCTTC
TRBJ1-4	TRBV2	.	.	CASSAEGVSNEKLFF	TGTGCCAGCAGCGCAGAGGGAGTCTCTAATGAAAAACTGTTTTTT
TRBJ1-1	TRBV28	.	.	CASKWGEQTEAFF	TGTGCCAGCAAATGGGGGGAACAAACTGAAGCTTTCTTT
TRBJ2-1	TRBV11-3	.	TRBD1	CASSAPGQGASNEQFF	TGTGCCAGCAGCGCCCCGGGACAGGGGGCATCCAATGAGCAGTTCTTC
TRBJ1-6	TRBV6-6	few	.	CASSYSPWQRNSPLHF	TGTGCCAGCAGTTACTCGCCCTGGCAGCGTAATTCACCCCTCCACTTT
TRBJ1-1	TRBV6-2/TRBV6-3	.	TRBD1	CASSPTGGANTEAFF	TGTGCCAGCAGCCCGACAGGGGGTGCGAACACTGAAGCTTTCTTT
TRBJ2-5	TRBV7-2	once	.	CASSLRLLGQLQETQYF	TGTGCCAGCAGCTTACGCCTCCTCGGACAGCTCCAAGAGACCCAGTACTTC
TRBJ2-5	TRBV7-9	.	.	CASSPRTGFGETQYF	TGTGCCAGCAGCCCCAGAACAGGGTTCGGAGAGACCCAGTACTTC
TRBJ1-1	TRBV18	once	TRBD1	CASSQGQGLAMNTEAFF	TGTGCCAGCTCACAGGGACAGGGGCTAGCGATGAACACTGAAGCTTTCTTT
TRBJ2-7	TRBV7-9	once	TRBD1	CASRQASGQGSYEQYF	TGTGCCAGCAGACAAGCTTCTGGACAGGGAAGCTACGAGCAGTACTTC
TRBJ1-3	TRBV3-1/TRBV3-2	.	.	CASSQEGGSGNTIYF	TGTGCCAGCAGCCAAGAAGGGGGCTCTGGAAACACCATATATTTT
TRBJ1-1	TRBV10-3	.	.	CAISAGTPNTEAFF	TGTGCCATCAGTGCGGGGACACCGAACACTGAAGCTTTCTTT
TRBJ2-3	TRBV11-2	.	.	CASSLGVIQGTDTQYF	TGTGCCAGCAGCCTAGGGGTGATACAGGGCACAGATACGCAGTATTTT
TRBJ1-4	TRBV12-3/TRBV12-4	.	.	CASTRGRDEKLFF	TGTGCCAGCACAAGGGGGAGAGATGAAAAACTGTTTTTT
TRBJ1-6	TRBV4-3	.	.	CASSPFKLSPLHF	TGCGCCAGCAGCCCCTTCAAACTTTCACCCCTCCACTTT
TRBJ2-1	TRBV19	.	TRBD2	CASSMGGTAYNEQFF	TGTGCCAGTAGTATGGGGGGGACTGCCTACAATGAGCAGTTCTTC
TRBJ1-1	TRBV28	.	.	CASSLGARNTEAFF	TGTGCCAGCAGTTTGGGGGCACGAAACACTGAAGCTTTCTTT
TRBJ1-3	TRBV5-6	.	.	CASSLGTGNTIYF	TGTGCCAGCAGCTTGGGTACTGGAAACACCATATATTTT
TRBJ1-5	TRBV28	once	.	CASGPRSYNQPQHF	TGTGCCAGCGGTCCCCGGTCTTACAATCAGCCCCAGCATTTT
TRBJ1-1	TRBV6-2/TRBV6-3	.	.	CASSSVGENTEAFF	TGTGCCAGCAGTTCCGTCGGAGAGAACACTGAAGCTTTCTTT
TRBJ2-3	TRBV18	.	TRBD2	CASSPPAGTSTDTQYF	TGTGCCAGCTCACCCCCAGCGGGGACTAGCACAGATACGCAGTATTTT
TRBJ2-7	TRBV20-1	.	.	CSAVDRYEQYF	TGCAGTGCCGTCGACAGATACGAGCAGTACTTC
TRBJ2-4	TRBV19	.	.	CASSLISGIPGVKNIQYF	TGTGCCAGTAGTCTTATTAGCGGAATCCCCGGGGTCAAAAACATTCAGTACTTC
TRBJ1-6	TRBV19	.	TRBD1	CASNPTGFNSPLHF	TGTGCCAGTAACCCGACAGGGTTTAATTCACCCCTCCACTTT
TRBJ1-2	TRBV5-6	.	TRBD1	CASTQRTGRFGYTF	TGTGCCAGCACCCAAAGGACAGGGCGGTTTGGCTACACCTTC
TRBJ2-3	TRBV7-9	.	.	CASSQDSGTDTQYF	TGTGCCAGCAGCCAGGACAGTGGAACAGATACGCAGTATTTT
TRBJ2-5	TRBV30	.	TRBD2	CAWRALAGGFQETQYF	TGTGCCTGGAGAGCGTTGGCGGGGGGCTTCCAAGAGACCCAGTACTTC
TRBJ2-1	TRBV29-1	.	TRBD1	CSVGRPRTGRLVIYNEQFF	TGCAGCGTTGGACGCCCCAGGACAGGGAGGCTTGTGATTTACAATGAGCAGTTCTTC
TRBJ2-5	TRBV7-2	.	TRBD2	CASSELGLAVETQYF	TGTGCCAGCAGCGAGCTTGGGCTAGCGGTGGAGACCCAGTACTTC
TRBJ2-5	TRBV11-2	.	.	CASSSGPQETQYF	TGTGCCAGCAGCTCAGGTCCCCAAGAGACCCAGTACTTC
TRBJ2-4	TRBV28	.	TRBD1	CASSLWGQTGAKNIQYF	TGTGCCAGCAGTTTATGGGGACAGACTGGGGCCAAAAACATTCAGTACTTC
TRBJ2-3	TRBV2	.	TRBD1	CASNRDRGTDTQYF	TGTGCCAGCAACCGGGACAGGGGCACAGATACGCAGTATTTT
TRBJ1-4	TRBV6-5	.	.	CASSYSGGNEKLFF	TGTGCCAGCAGTTACTCGGGGGGAAATGAAAAACTGTTTTTT
TRBJ1-4	TRBV3-1/TRBV3-2	.	.	CASSQDATGKGVFEKLFF	TGTGCCAGCAGCCAAGATGCTACAGGGAAGGGGGTATTTGAAAAACTGTTTTTT
TRBJ2-5	TRBV18	.	TRBD2	CASSPPGLAGAETQYF	TGTGCCAGCTCACCACCCGGGCTAGCGGGGGCAGAGACCCAGTACTTC
TRBJ1-5	TRBV4-2	.	.	CASSQGTARGGNQPQHF	TGTGCCAGCAGCCAAGGGACAGCCCGGGGGGGCAATCAGCCCCAGCATTTT
TRBJ2-1	TRBV2	.	TRBD1	CASNRDSAVNEQFF	TGTGCCAGCAACCGGGACAGCGCGGTCAATGAGCAGTTCTTC
TRBJ2-3	TRBV5-4	.	TRBD2	CASSLTATSGGTDTQYF	TGTGCCAGCAGCCTGACGGCGACTAGCGGGGGCACAGATACGCAGTATTTT
TRBJ2-2	TRBV6-1	.	.	CASSDLARGNTGELFF	TGTGCCAGCAGTGATTTAGCTCGCGGGAACACCGGGGAGCTGTTTTTT
TRBJ2-7	TRBV6-5	.	TRBD2	CASSQTSHYEQYF	TGTGCCAGCAGTCAGACTAGCCACTACGAGCAGTACTTC
TRBJ2-1	TRBV7-6	.	TRBD2	CASRPGLGYYNEQFF	TGTGCCAGCAGACCGGGACTAGGGTACTACAATGAGCAGTTCTTC
TRBJ2-1	TRBV19	.	TRBD2	CASSLRPGTSGGASYNEQFF	TGTGCCAGTAGTCTAAGACCCGGGACTAGCGGGGGGGCCTCCTACAATGAGCAGTTCTTC